The 2 T cell receptor beta chains below were found in one sample sequenced in a study of blood T cell repertoires in COVID-19. Assay used: immunoSEQ multiplex PCR; TCRdb lists only in-frame clones, some missing. The sample lists 85,000 to 110,000 clones; about 90% were seen once. Sequencing was performed on peripheral blood. These TCRs come from a human donor in a cohort sampled during active COVID-19.

This clone came up a few times. V is TRBV6-5 and J is TRBJ1-1, with 7 bases lining up with TRBD1. CDR1 is MNHEY, CDR2 SVGAGI, per germline. The CDR3 sequence is 14 residues long. V shed 6 bases, J shed 1 base, and the junction held 5 bases outside the gene matches. The CDR3 DNA follows: TGTGCCAGCAGGTCAGGGGGGAAGAACACTGAAGCTTTCTTT. This codes for CASRSGGKNTEAFF.

The V and J genes are TRBV5-6 and TRBJ1-2, with a tentative D call TRBD1 (6 bases). The V end was cut by 4 bases, the J end by 7 bases, with 23 bases between. This CDR3 region has 16 residues. Per the germline V gene, CDR1 is SGHDT and CDR2 is YYEEEE. CDR3 DNA: TGTGCCAGCAGCACTCCTATTCCTCGGGGCAGGGGTGGCTACACCTTC. Translating it yields CASSTPIPRGRGGYTF.